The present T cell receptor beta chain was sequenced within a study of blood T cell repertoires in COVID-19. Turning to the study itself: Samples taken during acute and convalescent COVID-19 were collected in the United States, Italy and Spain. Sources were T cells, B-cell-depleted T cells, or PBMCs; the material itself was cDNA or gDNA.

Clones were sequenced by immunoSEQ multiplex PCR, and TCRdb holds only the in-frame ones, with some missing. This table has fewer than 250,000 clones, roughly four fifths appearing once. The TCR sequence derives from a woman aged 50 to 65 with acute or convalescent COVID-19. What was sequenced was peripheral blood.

The DNA for the CDR3 is TGTGCCAGCTCACCCGTGGGACAGGGTGCCGGAGATACGCAGTATTTT. As protein: CASSPVGQGAGDTQYF. The chain couples TRBV18 to TRBJ2-3, with 9 bases matching TRBD1. From germline, CDR1 is KGHSH and CDR2 LQKENI. CDR3 length: 16 amino acids. V lost 3 bases and J lost 5; bases outside the gene matches: 9.